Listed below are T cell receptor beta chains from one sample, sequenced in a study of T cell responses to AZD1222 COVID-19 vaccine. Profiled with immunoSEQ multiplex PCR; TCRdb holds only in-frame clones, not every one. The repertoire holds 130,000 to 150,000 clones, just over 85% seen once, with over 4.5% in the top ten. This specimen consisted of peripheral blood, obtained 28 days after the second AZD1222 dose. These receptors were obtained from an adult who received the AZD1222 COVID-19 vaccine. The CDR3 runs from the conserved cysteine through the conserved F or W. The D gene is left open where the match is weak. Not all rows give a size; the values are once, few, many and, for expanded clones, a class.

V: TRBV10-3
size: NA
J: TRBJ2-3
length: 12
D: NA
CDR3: CAISPTLDTQYF
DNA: TGTGCCATCAGCCCGACCTTAGATACGCAGTATTTT

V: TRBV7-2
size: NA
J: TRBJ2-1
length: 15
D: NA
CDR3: CASSSPPRSMNEQFF
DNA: TGTGCCAGCAGCTCCCCCCCACGGAGCATGAATGAGCAGTTCTTC

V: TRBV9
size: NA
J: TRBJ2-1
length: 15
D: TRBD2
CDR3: CASSVATSGLVEQFF
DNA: TGTGCCAGCAGCGTAGCGACTAGCGGGCTAGTAGAGCAGTTCTTC

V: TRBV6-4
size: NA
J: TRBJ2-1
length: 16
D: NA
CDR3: CASSDSSPAAYNEQFF
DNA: TGTGCCAGCAGTGACTCCTCCCCCGCAGCCTACAATGAGCAGTTCTTC

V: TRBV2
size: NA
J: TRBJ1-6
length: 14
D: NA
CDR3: CATRQDSNNSPLHF
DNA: TGTGCCACCAGACAGGACAGCAATAATTCACCCCTCCACTTT

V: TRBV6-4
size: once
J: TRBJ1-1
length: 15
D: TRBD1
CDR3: CASSDHATGGTEAFF
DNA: TGTGCCAGCAGTGACCACGCCACAGGGGGCACTGAAGCTTTCTTT

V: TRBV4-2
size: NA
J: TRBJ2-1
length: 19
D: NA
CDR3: CASSQDNPWADRSYNEQFF
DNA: TGTGCCAGCAGCCAAGATAACCCTTGGGCCGACCGCTCCTACAATGAGCAGTTCTTC

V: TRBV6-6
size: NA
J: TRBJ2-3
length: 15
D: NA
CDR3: CASRRGRGASDTQYF
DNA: TGTGCCAGCAGGAGGGGGCGGGGGGCATCAGATACGCAGTATTTT

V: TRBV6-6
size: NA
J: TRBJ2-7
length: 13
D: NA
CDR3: CASSSNRVAEQYF
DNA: TGTGCCAGCAGTTCTAACAGGGTCGCCGAGCAGTACTTC

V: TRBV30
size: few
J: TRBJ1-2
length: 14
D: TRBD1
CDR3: CAWSRPGTGNGYTF
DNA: TGTGCCTGGTCTAGACCCGGGACAGGGAATGGCTACACCTTC

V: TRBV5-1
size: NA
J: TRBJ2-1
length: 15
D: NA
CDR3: CASSLGQPLYNEQFF
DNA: TGCGCCAGCAGCTTGGGGCAGCCCTTATACAATGAGCAGTTCTTC

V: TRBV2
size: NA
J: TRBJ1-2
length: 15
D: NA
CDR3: CASNPRGGKPYGYTF
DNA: TGTGCCAGCAACCCGCGCGGGGGGAAACCCTATGGCTACACCTTC

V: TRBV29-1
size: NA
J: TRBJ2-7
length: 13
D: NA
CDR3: CSVGSGEGSEQYF
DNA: TGCAGCGTTGGTTCGGGCGAAGGGAGCGAGCAGTACTTC

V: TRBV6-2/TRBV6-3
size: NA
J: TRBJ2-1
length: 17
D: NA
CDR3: CASSYSIRGGGYNEQFF
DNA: TGTGCCAGCAGTTACAGTATAAGAGGGGGTGGCTACAATGAGCAGTTCTTC

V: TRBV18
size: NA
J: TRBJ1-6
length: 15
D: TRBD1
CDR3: CASSPGQLYNSPLHF
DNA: TGTGCCAGCTCACCGGGACAGCTCTATAATTCACCCCTCCACTTT

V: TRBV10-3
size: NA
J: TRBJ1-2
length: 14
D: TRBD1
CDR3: CAISVTGGNYGYTF
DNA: TGTGCCATCAGTGTAACAGGGGGAAACTATGGCTACACCTTC

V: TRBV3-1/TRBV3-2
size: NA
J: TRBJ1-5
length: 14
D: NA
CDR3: CASSQQGGNQPQHF
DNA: TGTGCCAGCAGCCAACAGGGTGGCAATCAGCCCCAGCATTTT

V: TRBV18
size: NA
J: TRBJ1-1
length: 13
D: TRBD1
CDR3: CASSPLQGAEAFF
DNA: TGTGCCAGCTCACCCCTACAGGGGGCTGAAGCTTTCTTT

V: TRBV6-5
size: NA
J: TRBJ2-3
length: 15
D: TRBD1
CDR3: CASSPGQGSTDTQYF
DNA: TGTGCCAGCAGTCCGGGACAGGGTTCCACAGATACGCAGTATTTT

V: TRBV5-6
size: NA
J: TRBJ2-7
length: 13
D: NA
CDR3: CASSWGLLYEQYF
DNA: TGTGCCAGCAGCTGGGGACTCCTCTACGAGCAGTACTTC

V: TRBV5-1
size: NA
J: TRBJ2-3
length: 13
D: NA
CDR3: CASSLGRTDTQYF
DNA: TGCGCCAGCAGCTTGGGCCGCACAGATACGCAGTATTTT

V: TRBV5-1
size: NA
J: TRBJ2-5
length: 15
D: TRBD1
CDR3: CASSPGGNLVETQYF
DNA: TGCGCCAGCAGCCCAGGGGGTAACCTCGTGGAGACCCAGTACTTC

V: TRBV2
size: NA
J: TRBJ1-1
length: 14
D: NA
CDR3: CASRPNRYGPEAFF
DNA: TGTGCCAGCAGGCCGAATAGATATGGGCCTGAAGCTTTCTTT

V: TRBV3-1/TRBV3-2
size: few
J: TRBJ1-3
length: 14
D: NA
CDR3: CASSPAGAGNTIYF
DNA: TGTGCCAGCAGCCCAGCAGGGGCTGGAAACACCATATATTTT

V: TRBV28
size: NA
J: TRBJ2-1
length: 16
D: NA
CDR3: CASRRSGFSSYNEQFF
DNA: TGTGCCAGCAGACGAAGCGGATTTTCAAGCTACAATGAGCAGTTCTTC

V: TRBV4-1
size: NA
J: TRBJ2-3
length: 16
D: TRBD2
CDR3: CASSQDAGGVTDTQYF
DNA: TGCGCCAGCAGCCAAGATGCGGGGGGGGTCACAGATACGCAGTATTTT

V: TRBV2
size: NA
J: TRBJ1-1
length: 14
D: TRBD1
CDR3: CASSDRTGATEAFF
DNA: TGTGCCAGCAGTGACCGAACAGGGGCCACTGAAGCTTTCTTT

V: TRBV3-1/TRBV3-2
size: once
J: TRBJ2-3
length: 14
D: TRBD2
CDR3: CASSQVSGINTQYF
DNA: TGTGCCAGCAGCCAAGTTAGCGGGATAAATACGCAGTATTTT

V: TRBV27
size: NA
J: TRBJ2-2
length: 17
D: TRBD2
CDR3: CASSLLGGRASTGELFF
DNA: TGTGCCAGCAGTTTACTTGGCGGGAGGGCCAGCACCGGGGAGCTGTTTTTT

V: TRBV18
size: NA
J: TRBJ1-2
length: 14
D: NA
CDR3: CASSPGLGSYGYTF
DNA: TGTGCCAGCTCACCTGGTCTGGGGAGCTATGGCTACACCTTC

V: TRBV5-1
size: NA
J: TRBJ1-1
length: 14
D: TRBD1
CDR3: CASSSQGTNTEAFF
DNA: TGCGCCAGCAGCTCACAGGGGACTAACACTGAAGCTTTCTTT

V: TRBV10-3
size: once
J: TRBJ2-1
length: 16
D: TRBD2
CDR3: CAISESGLAADNEQFF
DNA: TGTGCCATCAGTGAGTCAGGGCTAGCGGCAGACAATGAGCAGTTCTTC

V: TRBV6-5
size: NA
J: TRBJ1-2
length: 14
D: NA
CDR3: CASSRTGGDYGYTF
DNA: TGTGCCAGCAGCCGAACAGGAGGGGACTATGGCTACACCTTC

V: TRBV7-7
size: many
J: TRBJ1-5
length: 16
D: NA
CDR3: CASSLALEGTYQPQHF
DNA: TGTGCTAGCAGCTTAGCGCTCGAGGGTACCTATCAGCCCCAGCATTTT

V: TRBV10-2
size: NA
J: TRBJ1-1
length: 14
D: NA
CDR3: CASSESIGGTEAFF
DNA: TGCGCCAGCAGTGAGTCCATAGGGGGCACTGAAGCTTTCTTT

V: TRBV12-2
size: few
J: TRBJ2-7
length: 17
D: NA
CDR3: CASRLALDSKEGYEQYF
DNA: TGTGCAAGTCGCTTAGCGTTGGACTCTAAGGAGGGGTACGAGCAGTACTTC

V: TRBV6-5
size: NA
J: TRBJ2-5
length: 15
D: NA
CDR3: CASRTTRDGYETQYF
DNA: TGTGCCAGCAGGACGACCCGGGACGGGTACGAGACCCAGTACTTC

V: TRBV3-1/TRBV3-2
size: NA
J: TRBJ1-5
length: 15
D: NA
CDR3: CASSQGGRSNQPQHF
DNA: TGTGCCAGCAGCCAAGGGGGCAGGAGCAATCAGCCCCAGCATTTT

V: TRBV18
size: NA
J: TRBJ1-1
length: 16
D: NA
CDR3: CASSPPWKDGVTEAFF
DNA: TGTGCCAGCTCACCACCGTGGAAGGACGGGGTCACTGAAGCTTTCTTT

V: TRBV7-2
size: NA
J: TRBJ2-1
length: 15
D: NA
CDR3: CASSLIADSYNEQFF
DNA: TGTGCCAGCAGCTTAATAGCGGACTCCTACAATGAGCAGTTCTTC

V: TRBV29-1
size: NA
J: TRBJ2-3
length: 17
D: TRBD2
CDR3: CSVEISSLAGGADTQYF
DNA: TGCAGCGTTGAAATATCGTCGCTAGCGGGTGGTGCAGATACGCAGTATTTT

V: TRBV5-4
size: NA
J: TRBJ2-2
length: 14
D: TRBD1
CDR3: CASSLGTATGELFF
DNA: TGTGCCAGCAGCCTCGGGACAGCGACCGGGGAGCTGTTTTTT

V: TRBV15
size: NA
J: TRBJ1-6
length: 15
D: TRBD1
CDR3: CATSQQTGGNSPLHF
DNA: TGTGCCACCAGCCAACAGACAGGGGGGAATTCACCCCTCCACTTT

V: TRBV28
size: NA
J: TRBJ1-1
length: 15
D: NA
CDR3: CASSLLLVMNTEAFF
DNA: TGTGCCAGCAGTTTACTGCTCGTTATGAACACTGAAGCTTTCTTT

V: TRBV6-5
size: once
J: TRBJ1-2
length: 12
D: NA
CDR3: CATKTGPYGYTF
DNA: TGTGCCACCAAAACAGGGCCCTATGGCTACACCTTC

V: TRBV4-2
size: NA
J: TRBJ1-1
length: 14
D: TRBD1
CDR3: CASSLDRGQAEAFF
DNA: TGTGCCAGCAGCCTGGACAGGGGGCAAGCTGAAGCTTTCTTT

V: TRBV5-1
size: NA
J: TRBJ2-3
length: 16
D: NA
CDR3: CASSLLREGETDTQYF
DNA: TGCGCCAGCAGCTTGCTTAGGGAAGGGGAAACAGATACGCAGTATTTT

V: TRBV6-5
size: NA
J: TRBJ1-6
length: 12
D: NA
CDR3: CASSRQDSPLHF
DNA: TGTGCCAGCAGTCGACAGGATTCACCCCTCCACTTT

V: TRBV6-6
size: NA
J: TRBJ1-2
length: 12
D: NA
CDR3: CASTGGEGIYTF
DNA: TGTGCCAGCACGGGAGGGGAGGGGATCTACACCTTC